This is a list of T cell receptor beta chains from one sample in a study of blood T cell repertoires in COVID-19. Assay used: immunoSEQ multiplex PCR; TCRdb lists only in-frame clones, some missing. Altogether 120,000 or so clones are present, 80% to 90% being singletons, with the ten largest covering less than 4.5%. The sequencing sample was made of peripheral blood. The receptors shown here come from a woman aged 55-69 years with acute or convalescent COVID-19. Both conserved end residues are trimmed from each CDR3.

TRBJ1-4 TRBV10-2 ASSETRQGGNEKLF
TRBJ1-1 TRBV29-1 SVEAGWVNTEAF
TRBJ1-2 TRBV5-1 ASSSTGSMDGYT
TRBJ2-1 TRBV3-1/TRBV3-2 ASSPRTSGSVSV
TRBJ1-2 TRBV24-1 ATSDRTGDGYGYT
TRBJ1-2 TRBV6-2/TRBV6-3 ASSTTGSWGYT
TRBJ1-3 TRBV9 ASSVEGASGNTIY
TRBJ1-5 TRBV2 ASSATGANQPQH
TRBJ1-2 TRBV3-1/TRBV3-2 ASSPGQGGGYT
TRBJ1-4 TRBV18 ASSPPPGDPTNEKLF
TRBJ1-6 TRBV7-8 ASTPGGNSPLH
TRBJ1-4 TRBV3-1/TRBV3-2 ASSSGGGEKLF
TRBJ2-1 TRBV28 ASSFDTSGRGNYNEQF
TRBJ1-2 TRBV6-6 ASSPPFRTGLSDRAYGYT
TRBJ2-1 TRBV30 AWIAGFMGEQF
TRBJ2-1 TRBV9 ASSVAGGTNEQF
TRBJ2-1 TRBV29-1 SAQGDRAYNEQF
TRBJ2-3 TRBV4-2 ASSQGAGTSGDTQY
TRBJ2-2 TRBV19 ASNFVRGRSGELF
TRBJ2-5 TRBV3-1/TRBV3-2 ASSRTSGFQETQY
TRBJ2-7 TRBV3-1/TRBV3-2 ASSQEVAGGEQY
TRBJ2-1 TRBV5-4 ASSFGSPPGNEQF
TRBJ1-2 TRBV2 ASSGEANYGYT
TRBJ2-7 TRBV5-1 ASSSSGTGYEQY
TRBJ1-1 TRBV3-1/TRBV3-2 ASSQGEGGAF
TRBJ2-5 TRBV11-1 ASSNPGDSQTQY
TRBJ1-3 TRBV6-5 ASSYSTSGNTIY
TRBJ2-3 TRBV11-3 ASSLGAGSPSTDTQY
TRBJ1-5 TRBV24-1 ATSDSGTSNQPQH
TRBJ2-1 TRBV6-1 ASSEVAGFYNEQF
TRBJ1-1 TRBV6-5 ASSYALTGGNTEAF
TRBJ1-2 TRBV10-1 ASSDPGGYGYT
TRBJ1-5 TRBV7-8 ASSLASDRRQPQH
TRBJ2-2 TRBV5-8 ASSLRGSGELF
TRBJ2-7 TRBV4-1 ASSQGTDYEQY
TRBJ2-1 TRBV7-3 ASSPQLAGYNEQF
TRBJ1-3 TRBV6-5 ASSYSRVSGNTIY
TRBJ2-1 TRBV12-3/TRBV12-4 ASTLTLDNEQF
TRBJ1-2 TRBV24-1 ATSDLGDSGGYT
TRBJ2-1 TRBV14 ASSLLAGAYNEQF
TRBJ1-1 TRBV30 AWSVPGQGRDTEAF
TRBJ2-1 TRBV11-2 ASSQGGPGSSYNEQF
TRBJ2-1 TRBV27 ASRVGVSSYNEQF
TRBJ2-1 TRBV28 ASSLAGLAGTYNEQF
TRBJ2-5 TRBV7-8 ASSLGLAGALETQY
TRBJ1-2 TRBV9 ARSVEGAWGYT
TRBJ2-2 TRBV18 ASSPLSVGEELF
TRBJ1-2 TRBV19 ASSDRERVYGYT